Listed below are T cell receptor beta chains from one sample, sequenced in a study of blood T cell repertoires in COVID-19. Profiling relied on immunoSEQ multiplex PCR, and the TCRdb table lists in-frame clones only, not all of them. The data contain about 200,000 clones, roughly 78% of them singletons. Sequences were obtained from peripheral blood. The receptors stem from an elderly woman with active or convalescent COVID-19. The CDR3 runs from the conserved cysteine through the conserved F or W. A D gene is named only where the DNA matches it firmly. Clone size appears in some rows only: once, few, many, or a class for an expanded clone.

abundance: -; j_gene: TRBJ1-5; v_gene: TRBV2; d_gene: -; CDR3aa: CASSEGTVSNQPQHF; CDR3nt: TGTGCCAGCAGTGAAGGGACAGTTAGCAATCAGCCCCAGCATTTT
abundance: -; j_gene: TRBJ1-1; v_gene: TRBV7-9; d_gene: TRBD1; CDR3aa: CASSLGQGIGTEAFF; CDR3nt: TGTGCCAGCAGCCTGGGACAGGGGATTGGGACTGAAGCTTTCTTT
abundance: -; j_gene: TRBJ1-1; v_gene: TRBV5-1; d_gene: TRBD1; CDR3aa: CASSPGTGAWGMNTEAFF; CDR3nt: TGCGCCAGCAGCCCCGGGACAGGGGCTTGGGGTATGAACACTGAAGCTTTCTTT
abundance: -; j_gene: TRBJ2-1; v_gene: TRBV7-2; d_gene: TRBD2; CDR3aa: CASSFAGTSGAGEQFF; CDR3nt: TGTGCCAGCAGCTTTGCCGGGACTAGCGGGGCTGGTGAGCAGTTCTTC
abundance: -; j_gene: TRBJ1-5; v_gene: TRBV19; d_gene: TRBD1; CDR3aa: CASTDGQGGIQPQHF; CDR3nt: TGTGCCAGTACCGACGGACAGGGAGGGATTCAGCCCCAGCATTTT
abundance: -; j_gene: TRBJ1-2; v_gene: TRBV5-4; d_gene: TRBD1; CDR3aa: CASSGQGAFGYTF; CDR3nt: TGTGCCAGCAGTGGACAGGGGGCGTTCGGCTACACCTTC
abundance: few; j_gene: TRBJ1-5; v_gene: TRBV5-1; d_gene: TRBD1; CDR3aa: CASSPVGQGNQPQHF; CDR3nt: TGCGCCAGCAGCCCAGTTGGACAGGGCAATCAGCCCCAGCATTTT
abundance: -; j_gene: TRBJ2-3; v_gene: TRBV9; d_gene: TRBD2; CDR3aa: CASSGERRGVDTQYF; CDR3nt: TGTGCCAGCAGCGGTGAGAGGCGGGGGGTAGATACGCAGTATTTT
abundance: -; j_gene: TRBJ1-2; v_gene: TRBV5-1; d_gene: -; CDR3aa: CASSPPLGLEGYGYTF; CDR3nt: TGCGCCAGCAGCCCTCCCCTCGGTCTCGAGGGCTATGGCTACACCTTC
abundance: -; j_gene: TRBJ1-1; v_gene: TRBV18; d_gene: -; CDR3aa: CASSPSREEAFF; CDR3nt: TGTGCCAGCTCACCTTCGAGGGAGGAAGCTTTCTTT
abundance: -; j_gene: TRBJ2-3; v_gene: TRBV19; d_gene: -; CDR3aa: CASSNRPRHSSTDTQYF; CDR3nt: TGTGCCAGTAGTAATCGACCGAGACACTCCAGCACAGATACGCAGTATTTT
abundance: -; j_gene: TRBJ2-5; v_gene: TRBV6-5; d_gene: -; CDR3aa: CASSQPGGGQTQYF; CDR3nt: TGTGCCAGCAGCCAACCAGGAGGCGGGCAGACCCAGTACTTC
abundance: -; j_gene: TRBJ2-7; v_gene: TRBV9; d_gene: -; CDR3aa: CASSPRDKAYEQYF; CDR3nt: TGTGCCAGCAGCCCCAGGGACAAGGCCTACGAGCAGTACTTC
abundance: -; j_gene: TRBJ1-2; v_gene: TRBV28; d_gene: -; CDR3aa: CASSSGVGRNYGYTF; CDR3nt: TGTGCCAGCAGTTCCGGGGTGGGCAGGAACTATGGCTACACCTTC
abundance: many; j_gene: TRBJ2-5; v_gene: TRBV20-1; d_gene: TRBD2; CDR3aa: CSASRGERETQYF; CDR3nt: TGCAGTGCTAGTCGGGGGGAGAGGGAGACCCAGTACTTC
abundance: -; j_gene: TRBJ2-1; v_gene: TRBV18; d_gene: TRBD1; CDR3aa: CASSPDRGSYNEQFF; CDR3nt: TGTGCCAGCTCACCGGACAGGGGCTCCTACAATGAGCAGTTCTTC
abundance: -; j_gene: TRBJ2-7; v_gene: TRBV28; d_gene: -; CDR3aa: CASSPWGQPGRSYEQYF; CDR3nt: TGTGCCAGCAGCCCCTGGGGGCAACCGGGACGGAGCTACGAGCAGTACTTC
abundance: -; j_gene: TRBJ2-5; v_gene: TRBV27; d_gene: -; CDR3aa: CASSLFSSGGGETQYF; CDR3nt: TGTGCCAGCAGTTTATTCTCGTCGGGGGGCGGGGAGACCCAGTACTTC
abundance: -; j_gene: TRBJ1-2; v_gene: TRBV7-2; d_gene: TRBD1; CDR3aa: CASSLVGAGGSREGYTF; CDR3nt: TGTGCCAGCAGCTTAGTAGGGGCAGGGGGAAGCAGAGAAGGCTACACCTTC
abundance: few; j_gene: TRBJ1-3; v_gene: TRBV5-4; d_gene: -; CDR3aa: CASSLAEKGRSF; CDR3nt: TGTGCCAGCAGCTTGGCCGAAAAGGGGCGAAGTTTT
abundance: -; j_gene: TRBJ1-3; v_gene: TRBV10-2; d_gene: -; CDR3aa: CASRATGYSGNTIYF; CDR3nt: TGCGCCAGCAGAGCCACAGGATACTCTGGAAACACCATATATTTT
abundance: -; j_gene: TRBJ2-7; v_gene: TRBV27; d_gene: TRBD1; CDR3aa: CASSLLGTAEFYEQYF; CDR3nt: TGTGCCAGCAGTTTACTCGGGACAGCGGAGTTTTACGAGCAGTACTTC
abundance: -; j_gene: TRBJ2-2; v_gene: TRBV19; d_gene: -; CDR3aa: CASSTARGGELFF; CDR3nt: TGTGCCAGTAGTACCGCTCGGGGCGGGGAGCTGTTTTTT
abundance: -; j_gene: TRBJ1-5; v_gene: TRBV7-6; d_gene: -; CDR3aa: CASSLTGNQPQHF; CDR3nt: TGTGCCAGCAGCTTAACGGGGAATCAGCCCCAGCATTTT
abundance: -; j_gene: TRBJ1-6; v_gene: TRBV30; d_gene: TRBD1; CDR3aa: CAWTTGLSSYNSPLHF; CDR3nt: TGTGCCTGGACGACAGGGCTCAGCTCCTATAATTCACCCCTCCACTTT